This T cell receptor (beta chain) is drawn from a study of shared clonotypes between healthy human individuals. Running of the assay took place at deep level. Clones were sequenced by immunoSEQ multiplex PCR, and TCRdb holds only the in-frame ones, with some missing. This sample has some 2,000,000 clones, with about 95% found just once. The CDR3 has 10 amino acids. Germline lookup yields CDR1 DFQATT and CDR2 SNEGSKA (reference sequence). V dropped 6 bases and J dropped 4 bases, with 7 bases sitting between them. A note on this clone: Other DNA sequences in the same sample also yield this CDR3.

The sequencing sample was made of naive CD4+ T cells sorted from blood. The subset denotes: CD45RA+ positively selected. The source is a man younger than 30 in good health. V and J are TRBV20-1 and TRBJ2-7; D is undetermined. This CDR3 is CSAPPYEQYF. CDR3 bases: TGCAGTGCCCCCCCGTACGAGCAGTACTTC.